The 26 T cell receptor beta chains listed next were all sequenced from one sample in a study of graft-versus-host responses after intestinal transplantation. These receptors' targets are unknown. The protocol was immunoSEQ multiplex PCR, while the TCRdb copy is restricted to in-frame clones and leaves out a portion. In the table there are around 87,000 clones, less than 95% of which are singletons. This sample comprised unstimulated CD8+ T cells sorted from spleen or lymph node cells, obtained before transplant. The receptors come from a human donor who was the organ donor for an intestinal transplant.

J is TRBJ1-1 and V is TRBV11-2; 8 bases fit TRBD1. The CDR3 totals 17 residues. CDR1 is SGHAT and CDR2 is FQNNGV in the germline V gene. The junction had 16 bases not matched to a gene; V was cut back by 4 bases and J by 6 bases. The CDR3 region is CASSSAYKTGERAEAFF. The CDR3 DNA is TGTGCCAGCAGCTCAGCATATAAGACAGGGGAACGGGCTGAAGCTTTCTTT.

The chain is built from TRBV7-6 and TRBJ2-3; TRBD2 aligns across 7 bases. The V gene end was trimmed by 2 bases and the J gene end by 1 base; junction bases not matched to a gene: 3. This CDR3 is built from 15 residues. CDR1 SGHVS and CDR2 FNYEAQ come from the germline V gene. CDR3 coding DNA: TGTGCCAGCAGCTTATACAGCGGGGGCACAGATACGCAGTATTTT. Protein: CASSLYSGGTDTQYF.

The V and J genes are TRBV6-1 and TRBJ2-7, with no clear D. The length of the CDR3 is 13 residues. Trimming stripped 2 bases from V and 0 bases from J, with 5 bases between. Germline V gives CDR1 MNHNS, CDR2 SASEGT. CDR3: CASSERSSYEQYF. The CDR3 region has the DNA TGTGCCAGCAGTGAAAGGAGCTCCTACGAGCAGTACTTC.

This chain joins TRBV4-3 and TRBJ2-1, with D uncertain. From germline, CDR1 is LGHNA and CDR2 YSLEER. The V end was cut by 3 bases, the J end by 9 bases, with 9 bases between. The CDR3 loop spans 12 amino acids. Here the CDR3 DNA reads TGCGCCAGCAGCCACACCTCGGGTGAGCAGTTCTTC. Protein sequence: CASSHTSGEQFF.

The CDR3 DNA follows: TGTGCCACCAGCCGCCGGACAGTAGAAAAACTGTTTTTT. Residues: CATSRRTVEKLFF. The chain recombines TRBV15 with TRBJ1-4, with TRBD1 as a possible D gene (6 bases). There are 13 residues in the CDR3. V dropped 5 bases and J dropped 8 bases, with 12 bases sitting between them. Germline V gene lookup returns CDR1 LNHNV and CDR2 YYDKDF (reference sequence).

This rearrangement joins TRBV19 to TRBJ2-3, with 13 bases identical to TRBD2. CDR3 length equals 17 residues. V lost 5 bases, J lost 3 bases, and 8 bases stayed unmatched. Germline CDR1 reads LNHDA; CDR2 reads SQIVND (reference sequence). The CDR3, as DNA: TGTGCCAGTAGTGTGGGACTAGCGGGGCTTATAACAGATACGCAGTATTTT. Protein sequence: CASSVGLAGLITDTQYF.

The J gene is TRBJ2-5, the V gene TRBV4-2, with D perhaps TRBD1 (5 bases). The end of the DNA aligns better with TRBJ2-7, so the J call may be wrong. The CDR3 is made up of 14 amino acids. The germline V gene has CDR1 LGHNA and CDR2 YNFKEQ. CDR3 sequence (DNA): TGTGCCAGCAGCCAAGGGGGCTTATCCTACGAGCAGTACTTC. Protein: CASSQGGLSYEQYF.

The rearrangement uses TRBV28 and TRBJ2-3; 9 bases match TRBD2. Germline CDR1 is MDHEN and CDR2 is SYDVKM. This CDR3 region has 15 residues. J gave up 6 bases and V 2 bases, and 6 bases lay outside the gene matches. The CDR3 sequence is CASSLLAGTSDTQYF. The CDR3, as DNA: TGTGCCAGCAGTTTACTAGCGGGAACCTCGGATACGCAGTATTTT.

The genes are TRBV7-9 and TRBJ1-2, with 10 bases aligning to TRBD1. This CDR3 is built from 14 residues. The germline V gene has CDR1 SEHNR and CDR2 FQNEAQ (reference sequence). Losses at the gene ends were 6 bases for V and 7 bases for J; bases not matched to a gene: 8. CDR3 nucleotides: TGTGCCAGCAGGCCCCGGGACAGGGGTGGTGGCTACACCTTC. Translating gives CASRPRDRGGGYTF.

This chain connects TRBV5-1 to TRBJ2-7; 7 bases are a match to TRBD1. Per germline, CDR1 SGHRS and CDR2 YFSETQ. The junction had 15 bases not matched to a gene; V was cut back by 4 bases and J by 11 bases. The CDR3 totals 14 residues. For the CDR3, the DNA is TGCGCCAGCAGCGGACGACAGGGCACTTCGATAAAGTACTTC. Translated: CASSGRQGTSIKYF.

The chain links TRBV4-3 to TRBJ2-5; 10 bases match TRBD1. V was clipped by 1 base and J by 4 bases; unmatched bases: 3. The CDR3 is 15 amino acids. Germline CDR1 LGHNA, CDR2 YSLEER. The CDR3 DNA reads TGCGCCAGCAGCCAAGTTGGGGACAGGGGAGAGACCCAGTACTTC. The encoded protein is CASSQVGDRGETQYF.

The chain links TRBV11-1 to TRBJ2-2, with a weak D call TRBD1 (6 bases). Germline CDR1 SGHAT, CDR2 FQDESV (reference sequence). The CDR3 has 19 amino acids. Trimming removed 4 bases at V and 2 bases at J, with 23 bases between. As DNA, the CDR3 is TGTGCCAGCAGCTCATATCCGAGGCTGAACAGGGAAAACACCGGGGAGCTGTTTTTT. This sequence encodes CASSSYPRLNRENTGELFF.

The chain has TRBV6-1 and TRBJ2-1; 11 nucleotides agree with TRBD2. Trimming at V came to 2 bases and at J to 0 bases, leaving 3 bases not matched to a gene. CDR1 and CDR2 (germline): MNHNS, SASEGT. The CDR3 totals 17 residues. The CDR3 DNA reads TGTGCCAGCAGTGAACTAGCGGGGGGAAGCTCCTACAATGAGCAGTTCTTC. It yields the protein CASSELAGGSSYNEQFF.

The chain employs TRBV25-1 and TRBJ2-7, with 7 positions matching TRBD2. CDR3 length: 15 amino acids. Per germline, CDR1 MGHDK and CDR2 SYGVNS. Unmatched junction bases numbered 11, after V lost 7 bases and J lost 2 bases. This CDR3 reads CASNGGSLKPYEQYF. The CDR3, as DNA: TGTGCCAGCAACGGGGGGTCCCTTAAGCCCTACGAGCAGTACTTC.

This clone was found once. V is TRBV9 and J is TRBJ1-4, with D hard to call. CDR1 and CDR2 from the germline V gene are SGDLS and YYNGEE. Trimming removed 3 bases from V and 7 bases from J, with 19 bases in between. The CDR3 runs to 16 residues. The CDR3 reads CASSAGNRGSSEKLFF. CDR3 sequence (DNA): TGTGCCAGCAGCGCCGGGAACCGGGGTTCGAGTGAAAAACTGTTTTTT.

This clone was seen just once. The gene calls are TRBV6-4 and TRBJ2-2, with 13 nucleotides matching TRBD2. The CDR3 is 17 residues long. V shed 5 bases, J shed 7 bases, and the junction held 10 bases outside the gene matches. Germline CDR1 reads MRHNA; CDR2 reads SNTAGT. This CDR3 reads CASSPTGTSGVYGELFF. The CDR3 DNA is TGTGCCAGCAGTCCAACCGGGACTAGCGGGGTATACGGGGAGCTGTTTTTT.

The chain uses TRBV19 and TRBJ1-2; 9 nucleotides agree with TRBD1. In germline, CDR1 is LNHDA, CDR2 SQIVND (reference sequence). V dropped 7 bases and J dropped 8; count of bases not matched to a gene: 8. The CDR3 runs 13 residues. CDR3 in DNA: TGTGCCAGTAATCCCCGGACAGGGGACGGCTACACCTTC. Residues: CASNPRTGDGYTF.

The V and J genes are TRBV11-2 and TRBJ2-7; 10 positions agree with TRBD1. Losses at the gene ends were 6 bases for V and 2 bases for J; bases not matched to a gene: 4. This CDR3 is built from 14 residues. Germline assignment: CDR1 SGHAT and CDR2 FQNNGV. The CDR3 is CASSFGTGAYEQYF. Here the CDR3 DNA reads TGTGCCAGCAGTTTCGGGACAGGGGCCTACGAGCAGTACTTC.

The chain has TRBV13 and TRBJ1-2; D might be TRBD1 (6 bases). The CDR3 has 15 amino acids. Germline V gene lookup returns CDR1 PRHDT and CDR2 FYEKMQ (reference sequence). Deletions cut 3 bases from V and 4 bases from J, with 15 bases between. CDR3 protein: CASSFEGGSGYGYTF. CDR3 nucleotide sequence: TGTGCCAGCAGCTTCGAGGGGGGGTCTGGCTATGGCTACACCTTC.

The rearrangement joins TRBV7-9 to TRBJ2-5, with TRBD2 identical over 10 bases. The V gene end was trimmed by 5 bases and the J gene end by 0 bases; junction bases not matched to a gene: 9. The CDR3 spans 17 residues. Germline CDR1 is SEHNR and CDR2 is FQNEAQ (reference sequence). The CDR3 DNA reads as TGTGCCAGCAGCCTCCTCCGTAGCGGGGGGTACCAAGAGACCCAGTACTTC. Translating it yields CASSLLRSGGYQETQYF.

This rearrangement joins TRBV7-6 to TRBJ2-3, with TRBD1 as a possible D gene (5 bases). Germline CDR1 is SGHVS and CDR2 is FNYEAQ. This CDR3 region has 12 residues. The V gene lost 2 bases and the J gene lost 6 bases, with 6 bases spanning the gap. DNA for the CDR3: TGTGCCAGCAGCTTATACAGGGATACGCAGTATTTT. Its translation: CASSLYRDTQYF.

The chain has TRBV30 and TRBJ1-5, with D perhaps TRBD1 (5 bases). The CDR3 is 14 residues long. Trimming stripped 1 base from V and 1 base from J, with 8 bases between. Germline CDR1 and CDR2: GTSNPN and SVGIG (reference sequence). The CDR3 bases are TGTGCCTGGAGTGAAGGGGTAAGCAATCAGCCCCAGCATTTT. Translating it yields CAWSEGVSNQPQHF.

Concerning this clone: This specimen includes other DNA sequences encoding the same CDR3. The chain has TRBV7-2 and TRBJ2-5; tentatively, D is TRBD2 (7 bases). This CDR3 spans 19 amino acids. V gave up 1 base and J gave up 5 bases, with 26 bases separating them. Germline V lookup: CDR1 SGHTA, CDR2 FQGNSA. CDR3 in amino acids: CASSLVTFLGGRSEETQYF. Here the CDR3 DNA reads TGTGCCAGCAGCTTAGTCACTTTTCTGGGGGGGCGGTCGGAGGAGACCCAGTACTTC.

This clone was counted a few times. The chain is built from TRBV6-5 and TRBJ1-1; possible D gene TRBD1, 5 bases. V was cut by 10 bases and J by 3 bases, with 12 bases left in between. Germline V gene sequence: CDR1 MNHEY, CDR2 SVGAGI. CDR3 length: 12 amino acids. CDR3 DNA: TGTGCCACCTGGTTAGGGGACACTGAAGCTTTCTTT. Protein product: CATWLGDTEAFF.

V gene TRBV18 combines with J gene TRBJ2-7; TRBD1 matches at 11 bases. The V gene end was trimmed by 3 bases and the J gene end by 2 bases; junction bases not matched to a gene: 0. This CDR3 contains 14 residues. Per the germline V gene, CDR1 is KGHSH and CDR2 is LQKENI. CDR3 protein: CASSPGQGAYEQYF. CDR3 sequence (DNA): TGTGCCAGCTCACCGGGACAGGGGGCCTACGAGCAGTACTTC.

CDR3 amino acids: CASSQSSGGGGYEQYF. DNA for the CDR3: TGTGCCAGCAGCCAATCTAGCGGGGGTGGGGGGTACGAGCAGTACTTC. This rearrangement joins TRBV4-2 to TRBJ2-7, with 10 bases lining up with TRBD2. The J segment lost 4 bases and the V segment lost 2 bases, leaving 8 bases of the junction unmatched. The germline gives CDR1 LGHNA, CDR2 YNFKEQ. This CDR3 has 16 amino acids.